The sequence of this T cell receptor beta chain was determined in a study of cytomegalovirus exposure and HLA in healthy donors. The length of the CDR3 is 13 residues. V dropped 6 bases and J dropped 8 bases, with 13 bases sitting between them. From germline, CDR1 is KGHSH and CDR2 LQKENI. The repertoire was sequenced with immunoSEQ multiplex PCR; TCRdb's copy has only in-frame clones and lacks some. This table holds approximately 120,000 clones, 90% to 95% found once. The chain links TRBV18 to TRBJ1-4; the D is unclear. Source material: PBMCs. This sequence was found in a woman between 18 and 29 years old in good health and CMV-seronegative. The CDR3 is CASSLSYTEKLFF. CDR3 sequence (DNA): TGTGCCAGCTCCCTTAGCTATACAGAAAAACTGTTTTTT.